The T cell receptor (beta chain) described here comes from a study of blood T cell repertoires in COVID-19. Study information: The United States, Italy and Spain were the sources of the acute and convalescent COVID-19 samples.

Some clones are missing from TCRdb's copy, which holds only in-frame ones; the method was immunoSEQ multiplex PCR. The table shows 360,000 or so clones, with roughly 87% occurring only once. Those enrolled, adults aged 18 to 89 years, came from some 23 US areas. V was clipped by 6 bases and J by 2 bases, with 13 bases between them. This CDR3 contains 14 residues. Germline CDR1 is SNHLY and CDR2 is FYNNEI. Material for sequencing was PBMCs or T cells enriched from blood (not recorded which). The TCR was taken from a woman aged 25 to 39 who had recovered from COVID-19. The rearrangement links TRBV2 to TRBJ2-5, with D possibly matching TRBD1 (5 bases). The CDR3: CASRPDSTQETQYF. Here the CDR3 DNA reads TGTGCCAGCAGACCTGACAGCACTCAAGAGACCCAGTACTTC.